The entry below describes one T cell receptor beta chain. Its antigen is currently unknown. The data were taken from a study of cytomegalovirus exposure and HLA in healthy donors. Study in general: As an earlier analysis found, around 170 million T cells yielded fewer than 130 million unique TCR beta sequences. Study-level results: Highly shared variants forming one cluster were likely a sequencing artifact.

Trimming pared 8 bases from V and 1 base from J, leaving 8 bases between. Germline CDR1 is SNHLY and CDR2 is FYNNEI. The CDR3 totals 12 residues. PCR primers comprised 60 Vbeta and 13 Jbeta primers. The method was immunoSEQ multiplex PCR; TCRdb's version includes in-frame clones alone and lacks a portion of them. This sample has roughly 140,000 clones, with over 60% found just once. What was sequenced was PBMCs. The chain recombines TRBV2 with TRBJ1-2, with TRBD1 as a possible D gene (5 bases). This sequence originates from a woman aged 30 to 39 in good health and CMV-seronegative. The CDR3 reads CASLGLNYGYTF. The CDR3, as DNA: TGTGCCAGCTTGGGACTTAACTATGGCTACACCTTC.